Sequencing of this T cell receptor beta chain was carried out in a study of blood T cell repertoires in COVID-19. The overall study: COVID-19 samples collected from the United States, Italy and Spain covered acute and convalescent phases. Sample material is recorded as cDNA or gDNA derived from T cells, B-cell-depleted T cells, or PBMCs.

Followed over time, Seattle patients had been enrolled while infection was active. This clone was picked up a small number of times. Original analysis: Amplification with reference gene primers provided the estimates of nucleated cell counts. The protocol was immunoSEQ multiplex PCR, while the TCRdb copy is restricted to in-frame clones and leaves out a portion. V and J calls and clone size are given by that table; D and trimming were obtained from the DNA. This table has around 160,000 clones, 70% to 90% appearing once. This CDR3 region has 15 residues. J gave up 7 bases and V 2 bases, and 7 bases lay outside the gene matches. The V gene's germline CDR1 is SGHNT and CDR2 YENEEA.

Sequencing used peripheral blood. V usage is TRBV11-3 and J usage is TRBJ2-1, with 8 nucleotides matching TRBD2. The receptor was derived from a woman aged 55-75 years with COVID-19, enrolled during active disease. The CDR3 nucleotides are TGTGCCAGCAGCTTACCTGGGATAGCGGGGAATGAGCAGTTCTTC. Translation gives CASSLPGIAGNEQFF.